The 4 T cell receptor beta chains given below trace back to one sample, sequenced in a study of Ad26.COV2.S vaccination and SARS-CoV-2 variants. As to treatment: roughly 18 received Ad26.COV2.S at low or high dose, single or two shots; 5 received placebo; per-sample allocation not given. Vaccine and placebo recipients were sampled on day 63 after the first injection. Clones were sequenced by immunoSEQ multiplex PCR, and TCRdb holds only the in-frame ones, with some missing. The repertoire holds fewer than 900,000 clones, 70% to 90% seen once, with about 1.5% in the top ten. The material was peripheral blood, obtained in a trial of Ad26.COV2.S vaccine versus placebo. The receptors originated from a person aged 18 to 59 who received the Ad26.COV2.S COVID-19 vaccine or a placebo.

As regards this clone: This sample also contains other DNA sequences that code for the same CDR3. V and J are TRBV19 and TRBJ2-7, with D perhaps matching TRBD1 (6 bases). The V end lost 3 bases, the J end lost 3 bases, and 9 bases lay between the germline ends. The CDR3 length is 13 residues. Germline CDR1 reads LNHDA; CDR2 reads SQIVND (reference sequence). The CDR3 coding sequence is TGTGCCAGTAGTATGAGGGGGAGCTACGAGCAGTACTTC. Translating it yields CASSMRGSYEQYF.

V gene TRBV7-9 combines with J gene TRBJ2-7, with 7 positions matching TRBD2. Germline V gives CDR1 SEHNR, CDR2 FQNEAQ (reference sequence). J was trimmed by 7 bases and V by 5 bases; bases with no gene match: 8. This CDR3 comprises 13 residues. The CDR3 here is CASSVTSGGEQYF. DNA of the CDR3: TGTGCCAGCAGCGTCACCTCCGGGGGGGAGCAGTACTTC.

The rearrangement uses TRBV5-1 and TRBJ2-7; 9 bases fit TRBD2. CDR1 and CDR2 (germline): SGHRS, YFSETQ. Trimming took 4 bases from V and 5 from J; bases not matched to a gene: 10. This CDR3 contains 15 residues. The CDR3: CASSPVAGAKDEQYF. The CDR3 DNA reads TGCGCCAGCAGCCCTGTAGCGGGAGCGAAGGACGAGCAGTACTTC.

This clone was picked up one time. CDR3 in amino acids: CASSPQTGAPGTQYF. The CDR3 nucleotides read TGTGCCAGCAGTCCACAGACAGGGGCCCCGGGGACCCAGTACTTC. The chain carries TRBV6-5 and TRBJ2-5; 8 nucleotides agree with TRBD1. The CDR3 is 15 amino acids. Germline lookup yields CDR1 MNHEY and CDR2 SVGAGI. The V and J ends lost 5 bases and 7 bases, in that order; junction bases with no gene match: 12.